This TCR beta chain appears in the sequencing data of a study of T cell repertoires in cytomegalovirus infection. CDR3 length equals 17 residues. The V gene end was trimmed by 5 bases and the J gene end by 2 bases; junction bases not matched to a gene: 9. The germline CDR1 and CDR2 sequences are MNHEY and SVGAGI. TCRdb used MiXCR to reprocess the reads, holding one entry per CDR3 protein. The table shows approximately 700,000 distinct CDR3 sequences, with under 40% occurring only once. The sequenced sample consisted of PBMCs. This receptor was taken from a human donor in good health (CMV status not recorded). Some clones in this sample may be carry-over from other donors' samples. The V gene is TRBV6-5, the J gene TRBJ1-4; TRBD1 matches at 9 bases. DNA of the CDR3: TGTGCCAGCAGTCGAACAGGGGGCTCGTTTACTAATGAAAAACTGTTTTTT. It codes for CASSRTGGSFTNEKLFF.